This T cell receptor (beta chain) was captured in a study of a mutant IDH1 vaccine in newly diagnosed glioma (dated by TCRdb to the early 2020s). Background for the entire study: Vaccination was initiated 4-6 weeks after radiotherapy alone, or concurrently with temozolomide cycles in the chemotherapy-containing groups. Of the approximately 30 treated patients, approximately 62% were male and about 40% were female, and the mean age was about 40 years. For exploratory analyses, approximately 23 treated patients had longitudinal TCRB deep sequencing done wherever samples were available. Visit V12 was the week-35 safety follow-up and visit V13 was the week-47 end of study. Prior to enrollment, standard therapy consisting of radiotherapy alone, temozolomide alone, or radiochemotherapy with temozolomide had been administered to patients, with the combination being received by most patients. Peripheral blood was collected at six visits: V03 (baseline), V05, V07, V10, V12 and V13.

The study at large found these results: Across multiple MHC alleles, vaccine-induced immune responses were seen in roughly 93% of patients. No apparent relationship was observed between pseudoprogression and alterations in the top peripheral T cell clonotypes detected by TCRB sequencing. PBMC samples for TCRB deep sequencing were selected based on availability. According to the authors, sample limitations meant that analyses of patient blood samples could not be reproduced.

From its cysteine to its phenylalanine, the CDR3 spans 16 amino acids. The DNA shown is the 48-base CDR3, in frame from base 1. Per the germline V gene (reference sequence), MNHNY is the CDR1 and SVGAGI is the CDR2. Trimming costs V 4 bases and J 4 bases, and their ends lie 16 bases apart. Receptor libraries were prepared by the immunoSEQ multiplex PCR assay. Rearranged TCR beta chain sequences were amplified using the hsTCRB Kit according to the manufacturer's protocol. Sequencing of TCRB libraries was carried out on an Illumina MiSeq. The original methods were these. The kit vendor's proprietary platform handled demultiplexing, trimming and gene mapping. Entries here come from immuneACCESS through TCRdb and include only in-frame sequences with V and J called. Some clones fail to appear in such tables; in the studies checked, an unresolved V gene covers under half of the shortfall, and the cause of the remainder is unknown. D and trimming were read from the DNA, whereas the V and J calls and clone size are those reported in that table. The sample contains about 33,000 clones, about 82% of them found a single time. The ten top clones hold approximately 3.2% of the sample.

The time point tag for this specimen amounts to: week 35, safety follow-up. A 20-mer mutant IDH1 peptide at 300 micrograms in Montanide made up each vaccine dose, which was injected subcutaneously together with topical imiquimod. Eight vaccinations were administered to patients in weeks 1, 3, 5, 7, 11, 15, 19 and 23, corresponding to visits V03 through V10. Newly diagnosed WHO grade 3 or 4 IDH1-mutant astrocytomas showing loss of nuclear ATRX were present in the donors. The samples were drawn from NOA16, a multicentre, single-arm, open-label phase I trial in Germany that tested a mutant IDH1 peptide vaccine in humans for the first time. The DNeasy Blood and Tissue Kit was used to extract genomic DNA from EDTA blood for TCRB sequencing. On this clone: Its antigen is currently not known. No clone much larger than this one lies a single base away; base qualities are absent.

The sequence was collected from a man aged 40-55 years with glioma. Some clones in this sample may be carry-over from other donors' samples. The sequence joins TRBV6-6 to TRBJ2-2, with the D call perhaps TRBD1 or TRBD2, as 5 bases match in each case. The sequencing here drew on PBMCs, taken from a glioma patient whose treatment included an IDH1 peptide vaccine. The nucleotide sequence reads TGTGCCAGCAGTTCCCCTGAGGGGCCTTCCACCGGGGAGCTGTTTTTT. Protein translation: CASSSPEGPSTGELFF.